The 9 T cell receptor beta chains reported below all come from one sample, sequenced in a study of shared clonotypes between healthy human individuals. The protocol was immunoSEQ multiplex PCR, while the TCRdb copy is restricted to in-frame clones and leaves out a portion. The sample consists of around 990,000 clones, 60% to 85% of them appearing once. Material: memory CD4+ T cells from PBMCs. Subset described: CD45RA-negative fraction. The receptors come from a man aged 18 to 30 in good health. Some clones in this sample may be carry-over from other donors' samples.

J is TRBJ2-3 and V is TRBV6-4; weak D call: TRBD2 (6 bases). V lost 5 bases and J lost 2, with 14 bases in between. The CDR3 extends over 15 amino acids. The V gene's germline CDR1 is MRHNA and CDR2 SNTAGT. The CDR3, as DNA: TGTGCCAGCAGTCCGCGGGGATCAACCACAGATACGCAGTATTTT. Translating it yields CASSPRGSTTDTQYF.

This chain joins TRBV27 and TRBJ2-1, with D possibly matching TRBD2 (6 bases). Germline V gene lookup returns CDR1 MNHEY and CDR2 SMNVEV (reference sequence). The CDR3 contains 16 residues. Trimming removed 6 bases from V and 0 bases from J, with 15 bases in between. This chain's CDR3 is CASSFGGSSSYNEQFF. CDR3 bases: TGTGCCAGCAGCTTCGGGGGAAGTAGCTCCTACAATGAGCAGTTCTTC.

The chain carries TRBV20-1 and TRBJ2-7; D remains ambiguous. Germline lookup yields CDR1 DFQATT and CDR2 SNEGSKA (reference sequence). There are 11 residues in the CDR3. V lost 4 bases and J lost 7, with 11 bases in between. The CDR3 DNA reads TGCAGTGCTACATCAGGCCCGGAGCAGTACTTC. Residues: CSATSGPEQYF.

The rearrangement joins TRBV7-3 to TRBJ2-2; no clear D gene. Germline CDR1 reads SGHTA; CDR2 reads FQGTGA. V lost 1 base and J 7 bases, leaving 16 bases between the germline ends. The CDR3 has 16 amino acids. CDR3 nucleotide sequence: TGTGCCAGCAGCTTAATTGGAAACCCGTTGTACGGGGAGCTGTTTTTT. Amino acids: CASSLIGNPLYGELFF.

This clone occurred once. The rearrangement joins TRBV25-1 to TRBJ2-3; 13 bases match TRBD2. Germline V gene sequence: CDR1 MGHDK, CDR2 SYGVNS. V was pared by 6 bases and J by 8 bases, with 14 bases of the junction left unmatched. The CDR3 consists of 17 residues. The DNA of the CDR3 is TGTGCCAGCAGGGGTATTACTAGCGGGAGGGCATTTGGTACGCAGTATTTT. Translated: CASRGITSGRAFGTQYF.

The V call is TRBV15, the J call TRBJ2-5, with D possibly matching TRBD2 (5 bases). This CDR3 contains 15 residues. The V gene lost 4 bases and the J gene lost 0 bases, with 12 bases spanning the gap. CDR1 is LNHNV, CDR2 YYDKDF, per germline (reference sequence). The DNA for the CDR3 is TGTGCCACCAGCACCGGACTCCCGTACCAAGAGACCCAGTACTTC. This codes for CATSTGLPYQETQYF.

V gene TRBV18 combines with J gene TRBJ2-1; a possible D gene is TRBD2 (9 bases). Germline values: CDR1 KGHSH, CDR2 LQKENI. This CDR3 is 16 amino acids long. V was pared by 2 bases and J by 3 bases, with 14 bases between. CDR3 loop: CASSPAGGTGYNEQFF. DNA for the CDR3: TGTGCCAGCTCACCAGCGGGGGGGACAGGCTACAATGAGCAGTTCTTC.

V is TRBV7-6 and J is TRBJ2-1, with 7 bases fitting TRBD1. V lost 4 bases and J lost 5; bases outside the gene matches: 2. The CDR3 totals 13 residues. Germline CDR1 is SGHVS and CDR2 is FNYEAQ. This CDR3 reads CASSSQGDNEQFF. CDR3 coding DNA: TGTGCCAGCAGCTCGCAGGGGGACAATGAGCAGTTCTTC.

V is TRBV6-5 and J is TRBJ2-1; D not certain. V was cut by 4 bases and J by 5 bases, with 6 bases left in between. The V gene's germline CDR1 is MNHEY and CDR2 SVGAGI. The CDR3 is made up of 12 amino acids. CDR3: CASSSEHNEQFF. The CDR3 nucleotides read TGTGCCAGCAGTTCGGAGCACAATGAGCAGTTCTTC.